Presented here are 9 T cell receptor beta chains from one specimen sequenced in a study of blood T cell repertoires in COVID-19. Assay used: immunoSEQ multiplex PCR; TCRdb lists only in-frame clones, some missing. Among over 250,000 clones listed, about 90% were seen once. The sequencing input was PBMCs or T cells enriched from blood (not recorded which). The receptors stem from a woman in her sixties who had recovered from COVID-19.

The chain uses TRBV4-2 and TRBJ2-1, with 7 positions matching TRBD2. Trimming removed 4 bases from V and 7 bases from J; junction bases left unmatched: 10. CDR3 length: 15 amino acids. The V gene's germline CDR1 is LGHNA and CDR2 YNFKEQ. CDR3 nucleotide sequence: TGTGCCAGCAGCCGGGGGGGTCCCCCGGGGAATGAGCAGTTCTTC. It yields the protein CASSRGGPPGNEQFF.

The chain is built from TRBV6-4 and TRBJ2-1; TRBD2 agrees at 11 bases. CDR3 length: 15 residues. The germline V gene encodes CDR1 MRHNA and CDR2 SNTAGT. With 6 bases clipped from V and 3 bases from J, the junction kept 4 bases outside the gene matches. The CDR3 coding sequence is TGTGCCAGCAGAGTTACTAGCGGGGGCTACAATGAGCAGTTCTTC. Translating gives CASRVTSGGYNEQFF.

The V gene is TRBV5-1, the J gene TRBJ2-7; D is perhaps TRBD1 (5 bases). This CDR3 has 17 residues. V gave up 4 bases and J gave up 0 bases, with 20 bases separating them. CDR1 is SGHRS, CDR2 YFSETQ, per germline. The CDR3 DNA reads TGCGCCAGCAGCCGCCGGACACGGATTGGGGCCTCCTACGAGCAGTACTTC. Encoded protein: CASSRRTRIGASYEQYF.

The V gene is TRBV4-1, the J gene TRBJ1-6; D uncertain. The CDR3 has 14 amino acids. The germline V and J ends were trimmed by 2 bases and 7 bases, with 9 bases remaining between them. Per the germline V gene, CDR1 is MGHRA and CDR2 is YSYEKL. The CDR3 loop is CASSQPPQNSPLHF. The DNA of the CDR3 is TGCGCCAGCAGCCAACCCCCCCAGAATTCACCCCTCCACTTT.

The chain combines TRBV5-6 with TRBJ2-6, with TRBD2 matching 11 bases. This CDR3 is 18 amino acids long. J gave up 0 bases and V 4 bases, and 6 bases lay outside the gene matches. CDR1 SGHDT and CDR2 YYEEEE come from the germline V gene. The CDR3 loop is CASSPRTSGHSGANVLTF. The CDR3 DNA reads TGTGCCAGCAGCCCCCGGACTAGCGGGCACTCTGGGGCCAACGTCCTGACTTTC.

This chain links TRBV5-1 with TRBJ1-2; 7 bases align to TRBD1. CDR3 length: 13 amino acids. CDR1 SGHRS and CDR2 YFSETQ come from the germline V gene. V lost 4 bases to trimming and J lost 2 bases; unmatched junction nucleotides: 2. CDR3 in DNA: TGCGCCAGCAGCCGGGACAGCAACTATGGCTACACCTTC. Translation: CASSRDSNYGYTF.

V gene TRBV5-1 combines with J gene TRBJ2-7; a weak D match, TRBD1 (6 bases). Deletions cut 0 bases from V and 7 bases from J, with 11 bases between. Germline loops: CDR1 SGHRS, CDR2 YFSETQ. The CDR3 extends over 13 amino acids. The CDR3: CASSLAGAWEQYF. In DNA, the CDR3 is TGCGCCAGCAGCTTGGCAGGGGCTTGGGAGCAGTACTTC.

This chain connects TRBV5-1 to TRBJ2-2; D is unclear. Trimming left V 3 bases short and J 4 bases short, with 10 bases between. Per the germline V gene, CDR1 is SGHRS and CDR2 is YFSETQ. This CDR3 is built from 14 residues. The chain's CDR3 is CASSYEFSTGELFF. CDR3 nucleotide sequence: TGCGCCAGCAGCTACGAATTCAGCACCGGGGAGCTGTTTTTT.

The chain couples TRBV18 to TRBJ1-1; D unresolved. Per the germline V gene, CDR1 is KGHSH and CDR2 is LQKENI. This CDR3 is built from 13 residues. V gave up 6 bases and J gave up 4 bases, with 12 bases separating them. The CDR3 reads CASSQPSSTEAFF. CDR3 nucleotide sequence: TGTGCCAGCTCCCAACCGTCGAGCACTGAAGCTTTCTTT.